This T cell receptor beta chain was identified in a study of blood T cell repertoires in COVID-19. Study summary: The United States, Italy and Spain provided the acute and convalescent COVID-19 samples. T cells, B-cell-depleted T cells, or PBMCs supplied cDNA or gDNA.

This clone showed up just a few times. Per the original methods: Estimates of nucleated cell counts were drawn from the amplification of reference gene primers. The repertoire was sequenced with immunoSEQ multiplex PCR; TCRdb's copy has only in-frame clones and lacks some. V, J and clone size are those of that table, while D and trimming were read from the DNA. The sample consists of 100,000 to 150,000 clones, about four fifths of them appearing once. The source is a man aged 35 to 55 with active or convalescent COVID-19. What was sequenced was peripheral blood.

CDR3 bases: TGTGCCTGGAGTGTTGAAAGACTAGCGGGCTACGAGCAGTACTTC. Its translation: CAWSVERLAGYEQYF. The rearrangement uses TRBV30 and TRBJ2-7, with 10 bases fitting TRBD2. The V gene end was trimmed by 0 bases and the J gene end by 3 bases; junction bases not matched to a gene: 5. The CDR3 extends over 15 amino acids. Germline V lookup: CDR1 GTSNPN, CDR2 SVGIG (reference sequence).